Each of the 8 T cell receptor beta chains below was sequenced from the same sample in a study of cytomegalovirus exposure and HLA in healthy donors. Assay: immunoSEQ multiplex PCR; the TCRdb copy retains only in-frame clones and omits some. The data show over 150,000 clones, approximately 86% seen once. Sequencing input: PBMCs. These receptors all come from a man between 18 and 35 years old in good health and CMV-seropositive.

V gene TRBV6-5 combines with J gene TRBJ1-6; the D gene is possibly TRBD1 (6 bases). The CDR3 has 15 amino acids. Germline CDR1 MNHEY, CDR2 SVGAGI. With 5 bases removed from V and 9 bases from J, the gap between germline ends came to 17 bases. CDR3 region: CASSPNRDIPSPLHF. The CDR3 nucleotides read TGTGCCAGCAGTCCTAACCGGGACATTCCTTCACCCCTCCACTTT.

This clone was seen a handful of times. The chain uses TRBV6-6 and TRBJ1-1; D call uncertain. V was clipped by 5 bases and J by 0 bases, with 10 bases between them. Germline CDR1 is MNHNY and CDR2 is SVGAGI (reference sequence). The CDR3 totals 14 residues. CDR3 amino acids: CASSPHTVNTEAFF. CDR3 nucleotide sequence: TGTGCCAGCAGTCCCCATACAGTGAACACTGAAGCTTTCTTT.

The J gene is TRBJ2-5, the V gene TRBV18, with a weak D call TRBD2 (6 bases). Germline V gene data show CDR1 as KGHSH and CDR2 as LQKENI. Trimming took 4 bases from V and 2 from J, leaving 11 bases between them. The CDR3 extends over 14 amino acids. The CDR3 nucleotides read TGTGCCAGCTCACAGGCAGGGAGGCAAGAGACCCAGTACTTC. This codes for CASSQAGRQETQYF. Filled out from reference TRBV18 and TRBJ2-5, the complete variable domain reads NAGVMQNPRHLVRRRGQEARLRCSPMKGHSHVYWYRQLPEEGLKFMVYLQKENIIDESGMPKERFSAEFPKEGPSILRIQQVVRGDSAAYFCASSQAGRQETQYFGPGTRLLVL.

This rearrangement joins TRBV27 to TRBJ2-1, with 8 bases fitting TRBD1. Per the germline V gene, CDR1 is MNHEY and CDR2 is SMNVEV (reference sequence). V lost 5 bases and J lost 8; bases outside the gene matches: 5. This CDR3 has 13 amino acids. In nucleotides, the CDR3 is TGTGCCAGCAGTCGCGACAGGGGCCATGAGCAGTTCTTC. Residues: CASSRDRGHEQFF.

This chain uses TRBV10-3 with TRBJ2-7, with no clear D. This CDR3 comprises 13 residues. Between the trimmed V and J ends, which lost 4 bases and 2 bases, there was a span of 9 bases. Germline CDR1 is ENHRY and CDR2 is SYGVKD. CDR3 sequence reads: CAISAGSTYEQYF. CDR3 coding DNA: TGTGCCATCAGTGCCGGGTCCACCTACGAGCAGTACTTC.

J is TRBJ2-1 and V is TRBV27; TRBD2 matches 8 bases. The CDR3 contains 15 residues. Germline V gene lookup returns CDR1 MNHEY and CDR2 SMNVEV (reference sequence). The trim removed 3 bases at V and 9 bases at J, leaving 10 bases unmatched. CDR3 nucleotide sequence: TGTGCCAGCAGTTTGGTCCGGGGGGGCCCTCGTGAGCAGTTCTTC. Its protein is CASSLVRGGPREQFF.

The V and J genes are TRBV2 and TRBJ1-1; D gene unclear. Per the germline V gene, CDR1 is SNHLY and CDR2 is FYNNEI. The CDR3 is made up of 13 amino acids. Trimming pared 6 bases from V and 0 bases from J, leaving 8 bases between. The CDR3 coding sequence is TGTGCCAGCAGAGCACAGATGAACACTGAAGCTTTCTTT. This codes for CASRAQMNTEAFF.

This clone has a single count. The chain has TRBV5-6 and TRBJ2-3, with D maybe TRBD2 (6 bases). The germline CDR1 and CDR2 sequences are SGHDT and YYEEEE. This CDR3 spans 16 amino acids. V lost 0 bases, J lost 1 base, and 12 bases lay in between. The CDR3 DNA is TGTGCCAGCAGCTTGGCCTCGGGGGAAGGCACAGATACGCAGTATTTT. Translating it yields CASSLASGEGTDTQYF.